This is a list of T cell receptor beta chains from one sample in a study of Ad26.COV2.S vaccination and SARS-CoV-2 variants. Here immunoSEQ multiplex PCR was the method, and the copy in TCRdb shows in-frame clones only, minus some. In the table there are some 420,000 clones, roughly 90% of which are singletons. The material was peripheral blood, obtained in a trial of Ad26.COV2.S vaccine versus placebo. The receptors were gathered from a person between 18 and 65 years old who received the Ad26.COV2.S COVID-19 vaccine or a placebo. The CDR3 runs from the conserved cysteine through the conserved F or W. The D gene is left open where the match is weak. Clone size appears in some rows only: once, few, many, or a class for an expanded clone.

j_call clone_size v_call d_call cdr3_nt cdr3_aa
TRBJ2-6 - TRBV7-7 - TGTGCCAGCAGCTCAGGCCCGGTATCCTTTCTCTCTGGGGCCAACGTCCTGACTTTC CASSSGPVSFLSGANVLTF
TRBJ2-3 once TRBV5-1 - TGCGCCAGCAGCTTGGTGTCGGGGGGCCGCACAGATACGCAGTATTTT CASSLVSGGRTDTQYF
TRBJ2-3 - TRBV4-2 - TGTGCCAGCAGCCAACTAGCTCGGGGTGCAGATACGCAGTATTTT CASSQLARGADTQYF
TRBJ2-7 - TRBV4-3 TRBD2 TGCGCCAGCAGCCACCGAGCCCTAGCGGGGTACTCCTACGAGCAGTACTTC CASSHRALAGYSYEQYF
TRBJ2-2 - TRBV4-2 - TGTGCCAGCAGCCAGGACACGGGCAGGGCCACCGGGGAGCTGTTTTTT CASSQDTGRATGELFF
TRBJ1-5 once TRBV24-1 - TGTGCCACCAGTGATGGGAGGAGTTGGGCCGATGGCAATCAGCCCCAGCATTTT CATSDGRSWADGNQPQHF
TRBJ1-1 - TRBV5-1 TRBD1 TGCGCCAGCAGCGCCGACAGGGGGTTCCCTGAAGCTTTCTTT CASSADRGFPEAFF
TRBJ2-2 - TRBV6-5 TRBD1 TGTGCCAGCTTTCTACGGGACAGCTCAACCGGGGAGCTGTTTTTT CASFLRDSSTGELFF
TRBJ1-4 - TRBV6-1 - TGTGCCAGCAGTGTGTCCAGGGTAATGGGATTGGCTAATGAAAAACTGTTTTTT CASSVSRVMGLANEKLFF
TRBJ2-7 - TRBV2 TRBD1 TGTGCCAGCCGATTCGGGACAGGGAGTTCCGAGCAGTACTTC CASRFGTGSSEQYF
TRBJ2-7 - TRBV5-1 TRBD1 TGCGCCAGCAGCTCGGGGACAGGCTACGAGCAGTACTTC CASSSGTGYEQYF
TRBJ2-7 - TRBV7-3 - TGTGCCAGCAGCCCTACCGGGACAAAAGACTACGAGCAGTACTTC CASSPTGTKDYEQYF
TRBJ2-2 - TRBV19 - TGTGCCAGTAGTATAATGGGGGGTAACACCGGGGAGCTGTTTTTT CASSIMGGNTGELFF
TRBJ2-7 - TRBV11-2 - TGTGCCAGCAGTCAGAGCCCGGGTGGGGCCTACGAGCAGTACTTC CASSQSPGGAYEQYF
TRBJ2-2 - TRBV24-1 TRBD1 TGTGCCACCCGCAGGACAGGCAACACCGGGGAGCTGTTTTTT CATRRTGNTGELFF
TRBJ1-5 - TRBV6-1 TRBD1 TGTGCCAGCAGTGAACTCGACAGGGTCTATAGCAATCAGCCCCAGCATTTT CASSELDRVYSNQPQHF
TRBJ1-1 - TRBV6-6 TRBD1 TGTGCCAGCATGGGGGAGGGGGGACAGGGTCGTGGAGCTTTCTTT CASMGEGGQGRGAFF
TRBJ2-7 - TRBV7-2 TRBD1 TGTGCCAGCAGCTTTAGGACAGGGGGTGGGAACGAGCAGTACTTC CASSFRTGGGNEQYF
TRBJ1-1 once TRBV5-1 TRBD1 TGCGCCAGCAGCTCCGGACAGGGGGGGTTGGGCACTGAAGCTTTCTTT CASSSGQGGLGTEAFF
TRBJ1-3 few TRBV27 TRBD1 TGTGCCAGCAGTTCCACAGGGGCGGGCGGAAACACCATATATTTT CASSSTGAGGNTIYF
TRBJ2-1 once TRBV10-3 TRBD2 TGTGCCATCAGCCCCCGGGGGGAAGAGCAGTTCTTC CAISPRGEEQFF
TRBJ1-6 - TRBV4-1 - TGCGCCAGCAGCCCCCGTGTGGATAGGGATAATTCACCCCTCCACTTT CASSPRVDRDNSPLHF
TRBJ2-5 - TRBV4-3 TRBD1 TGCGCCAGCAGCCAAGATTGGGGGACAGTTTACCAAGAGACCCAGTACTTC CASSQDWGTVYQETQYF
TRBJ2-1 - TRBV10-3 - TGTGCCATCAGTGAGGGCAGGTGGGGCAATGAGCAGTTCTTC CAISEGRWGNEQFF
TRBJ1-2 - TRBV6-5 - TGTGCCAGCAGTTCCCGGGACGGAACTAACTATGGCTACACCTTC CASSSRDGTNYGYTF
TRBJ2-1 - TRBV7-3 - TGTGCCAGCAGCCAGATGACAAACAATGAGCAGTTCTTC CASSQMTNNEQFF
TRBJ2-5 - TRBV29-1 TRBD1 TGCAGCGTTGAACGGACAGGGGAAGGGGAGACCCAGTACTTC CSVERTGEGETQYF
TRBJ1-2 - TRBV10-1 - TGCGCCAGCAGTGAGATCCTTCGGGACGACATTTATGGCTACACCTTC CASSEILRDDIYGYTF
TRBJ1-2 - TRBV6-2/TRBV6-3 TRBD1 TGTGCCAGCAGTACTATGACAGGGGTCGGCTACACCTTC CASSTMTGVGYTF
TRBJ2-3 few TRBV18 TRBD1 TGTGCCAGCTCACAAAGCCGGGACAGGGGTAACACAGATACGCAGTATTTT CASSQSRDRGNTDTQYF
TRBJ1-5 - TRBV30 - TGTGCCTGGAGTCGGCGGGATGGGAATCAGCCCCAGCATTTT CAWSRRDGNQPQHF
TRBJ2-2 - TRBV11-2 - TGTGCCAGCAGCTTAAACAGACCGACGAACACCGGGGAGCTGTTTTTT CASSLNRPTNTGELFF
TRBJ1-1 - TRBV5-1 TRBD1 TGCGCCAGCAGCTCCGGGACAGGGGGCGCGGGTATCCGTGAAGCTTTCTTT CASSSGTGGAGIREAFF
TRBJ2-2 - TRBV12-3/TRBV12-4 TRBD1 TGTGCCAGCAGTTTCCAGGGGGCCGGGGAGCTGTTTTTT CASSFQGAGELFF
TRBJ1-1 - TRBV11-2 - TGTGCCAGCAGGGTACCGGGACGTTTGAACACTGAAGCTTTCTTT CASRVPGRLNTEAFF
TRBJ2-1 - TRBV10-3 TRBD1 TGTGCCATCAGTGAGTCTATCGGGACAGGGGATGAGCAGTTCTTC CAISESIGTGDEQFF
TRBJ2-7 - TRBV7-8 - TGTGCCAGCAGCTTAGACAGGACGGGAGAGCAGTACTTC CASSLDRTGEQYF
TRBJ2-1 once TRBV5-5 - TGTGCCAGCAGCTTACTCGGGACAGAGCAGTTCTTC CASSLLGTEQFF
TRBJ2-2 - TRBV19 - TGTGCCAGCCAAGCCGGGCCCTTCGTGTCCGGGGAGCTGTTTTTT CASQAGPFVSGELFF
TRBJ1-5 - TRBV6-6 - TGTGCCAGCAGTCCCCCCGGTCTCCATAATCAGCCCCAGCATTTT CASSPPGLHNQPQHF
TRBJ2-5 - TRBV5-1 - TGCGCCAGCAGCGCATGGACGGAGGAAGAGACCCAGTACTTC CASSAWTEEETQYF
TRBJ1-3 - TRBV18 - TGTGCCAGCTCACCACAGGCTGGGGTCTCTGGAAACACCATATATTTT CASSPQAGVSGNTIYF
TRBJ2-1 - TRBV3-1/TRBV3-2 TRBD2 TGTGCCAGCAGCCAAGATTGGCGGGGGGGCATCTTTGAGCAGTTCTTC CASSQDWRGGIFEQFF
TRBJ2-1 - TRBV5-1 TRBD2 TGCGCCAGCAGCCCCATCGGGACTAGCGATTCCCGCCGGGGAAATGAGCAGTTCTTC CASSPIGTSDSRRGNEQFF
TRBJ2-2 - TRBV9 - TGTGCCAGCAGCGTAGTAGGGACACTCACGAACACCGGGGAGCTGTTTTTT CASSVVGTLTNTGELFF
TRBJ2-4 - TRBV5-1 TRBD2 TGCGCCAGCAGCTTACGTCTAGCGGGCTCTTCGAACATTCAGTACTTC CASSLRLAGSSNIQYF
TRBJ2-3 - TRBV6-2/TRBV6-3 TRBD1 TGTGCCAGCAGTTCTCAGGGGGCTCTGGCAGATACGCAGTATTTT CASSSQGALADTQYF
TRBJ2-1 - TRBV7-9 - TGTGCCAGCAGCCCAAAAGGGGGGTCCTACAATGAGCAGTTCTTC CASSPKGGSYNEQFF
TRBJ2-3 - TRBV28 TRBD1 TGTGCCAGCAGCACCCACAGGGGTACTAGCACAGATACGCAGTATTTT CASSTHRGTSTDTQYF
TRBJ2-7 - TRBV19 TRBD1 TGTGCCAGTATGAGGGGACAGGGTGCATCCTACGAGCAGTACTTC CASMRGQGASYEQYF
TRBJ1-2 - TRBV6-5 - TGTGCCAGCAGTTACACAGGCGGGTCAGGCTACACCTTC CASSYTGGSGYTF
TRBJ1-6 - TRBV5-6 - TGTGCCAGCAGCTTGTACGGCGGGCGTCTGCCCCTCCACTTT CASSLYGGRLPLHF
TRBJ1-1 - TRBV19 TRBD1 TGTGCCAGTAGTCCGGGACAGGGGCGGATGAACACTGAAGCTTTCTTT CASSPGQGRMNTEAFF
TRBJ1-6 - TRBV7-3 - TGTGCCAGCAGCTTAGTAAGCTCCTATAATTCACCCCTCCACTTT CASSLVSSYNSPLHF